The clone carrying this T cell receptor (beta chain) was observed many times. The antigen is not known. The source of the sample is a study of metastatic and nonmetastatic thyroid tumors. Study summary: The authors compared repertoires across blood and tumor or nodule tissue from malignant and benign thyroid patients. General study results and limits: For both blood and tumor, malignant thyroid tumors reportedly showed significantly higher TCR beta diversity than benign nodules did.

V was clipped by 2 bases and J by 0 bases, with 7 bases between them. This CDR3 contains 14 residues. Until they underwent thyroid surgery, no patient had received any treatment. In the authors' methods: Across clinicopathological groups, CDR3 differences served as the basis for building a distant-metastasis classifier for papillary thyroid cancer. TCRdb re-called the PCR reads via MiXCR. These V and J calls derive from TCRdb rather than the authors' analysis. The data contain about 21,000 clones, around 17% of them singletons. Sequencing was performed on blood. The rearrangement links TRBV12-3 or TRBV12-4 to TRBJ1-1; D not certain. This TCR came from a male donor with papillary thyroid cancer or a benign thyroid nodule (not recorded which). Some clones in this sample may be carry-over from other donors' samples. CDR3: CASSLSGLNTEAFF. CDR3 nucleotide sequence: TGTGCCAGCAGTTTATCAGGTTTGAACACTGAAGCTTTCTTT.